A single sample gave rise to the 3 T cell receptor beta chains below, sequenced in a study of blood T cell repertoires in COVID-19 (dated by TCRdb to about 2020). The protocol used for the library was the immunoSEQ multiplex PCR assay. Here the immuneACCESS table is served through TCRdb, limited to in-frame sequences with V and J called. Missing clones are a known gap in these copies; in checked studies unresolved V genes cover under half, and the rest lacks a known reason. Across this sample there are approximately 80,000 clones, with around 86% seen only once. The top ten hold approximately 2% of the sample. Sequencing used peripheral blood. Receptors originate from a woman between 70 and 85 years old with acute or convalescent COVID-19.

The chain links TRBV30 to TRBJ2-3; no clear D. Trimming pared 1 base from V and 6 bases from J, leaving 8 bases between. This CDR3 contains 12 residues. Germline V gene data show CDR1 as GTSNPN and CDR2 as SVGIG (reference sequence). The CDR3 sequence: CAWSGPPDTQYF. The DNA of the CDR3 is TGTGCCTGGAGTGGTCCCCCGGATACGCAGTATTTT.

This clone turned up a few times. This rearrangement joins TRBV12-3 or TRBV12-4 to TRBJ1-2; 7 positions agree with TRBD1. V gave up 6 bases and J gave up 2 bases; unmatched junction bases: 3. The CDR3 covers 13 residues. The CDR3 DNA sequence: TGTGCCAGCAGACCGGGACAGAACTATGGCTACACCTTC. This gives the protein CASRPGQNYGYTF.

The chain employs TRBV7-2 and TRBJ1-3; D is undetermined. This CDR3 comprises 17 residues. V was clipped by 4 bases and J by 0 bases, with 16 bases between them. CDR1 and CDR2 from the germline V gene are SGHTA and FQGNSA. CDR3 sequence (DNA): TGTGCCAGCAGCTCCCGGACTCTCCAAGTCTCTGGAAACACCATATATTTT. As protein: CASSSRTLQVSGNTIYF.